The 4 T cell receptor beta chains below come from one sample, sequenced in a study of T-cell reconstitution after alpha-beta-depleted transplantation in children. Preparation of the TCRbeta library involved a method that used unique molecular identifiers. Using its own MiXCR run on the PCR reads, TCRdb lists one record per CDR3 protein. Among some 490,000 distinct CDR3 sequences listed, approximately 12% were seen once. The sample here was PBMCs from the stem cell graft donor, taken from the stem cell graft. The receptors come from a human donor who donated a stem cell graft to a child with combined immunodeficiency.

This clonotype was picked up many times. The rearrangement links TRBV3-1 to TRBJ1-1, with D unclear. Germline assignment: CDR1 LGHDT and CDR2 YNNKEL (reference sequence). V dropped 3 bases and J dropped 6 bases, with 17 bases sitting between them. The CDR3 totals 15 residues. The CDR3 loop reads CASSQTLRLWSEAFF. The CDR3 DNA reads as TGTGCCAGCAGCCAGACGTTGAGGCTGTGGTCTGAAGCTTTCTTT.

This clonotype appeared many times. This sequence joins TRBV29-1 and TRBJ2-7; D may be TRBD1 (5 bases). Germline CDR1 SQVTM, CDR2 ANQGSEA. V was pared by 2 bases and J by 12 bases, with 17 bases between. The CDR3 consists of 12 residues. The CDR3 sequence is CSVENTWGFRYF. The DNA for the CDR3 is TGCAGCGTTGAAAATACGTGGGGCTTCCGGTACTTC.

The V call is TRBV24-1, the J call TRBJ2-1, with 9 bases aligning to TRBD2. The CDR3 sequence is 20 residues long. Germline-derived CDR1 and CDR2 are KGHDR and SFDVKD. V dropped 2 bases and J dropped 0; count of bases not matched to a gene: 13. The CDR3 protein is CATSDSGASGAPSSYNEQFF. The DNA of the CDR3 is TGTGCCACCAGTGATTCAGGAGCTAGCGGGGCCCCTTCCTCCTACAATGAGCAGTTCTTC.

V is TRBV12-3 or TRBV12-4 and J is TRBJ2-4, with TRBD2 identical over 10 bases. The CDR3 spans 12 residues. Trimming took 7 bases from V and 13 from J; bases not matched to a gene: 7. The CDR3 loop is CASTVAGGPQYF. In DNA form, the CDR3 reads TGTGCCAGCACCGTAGCGGGGGGTCCGCAGTACTTC.